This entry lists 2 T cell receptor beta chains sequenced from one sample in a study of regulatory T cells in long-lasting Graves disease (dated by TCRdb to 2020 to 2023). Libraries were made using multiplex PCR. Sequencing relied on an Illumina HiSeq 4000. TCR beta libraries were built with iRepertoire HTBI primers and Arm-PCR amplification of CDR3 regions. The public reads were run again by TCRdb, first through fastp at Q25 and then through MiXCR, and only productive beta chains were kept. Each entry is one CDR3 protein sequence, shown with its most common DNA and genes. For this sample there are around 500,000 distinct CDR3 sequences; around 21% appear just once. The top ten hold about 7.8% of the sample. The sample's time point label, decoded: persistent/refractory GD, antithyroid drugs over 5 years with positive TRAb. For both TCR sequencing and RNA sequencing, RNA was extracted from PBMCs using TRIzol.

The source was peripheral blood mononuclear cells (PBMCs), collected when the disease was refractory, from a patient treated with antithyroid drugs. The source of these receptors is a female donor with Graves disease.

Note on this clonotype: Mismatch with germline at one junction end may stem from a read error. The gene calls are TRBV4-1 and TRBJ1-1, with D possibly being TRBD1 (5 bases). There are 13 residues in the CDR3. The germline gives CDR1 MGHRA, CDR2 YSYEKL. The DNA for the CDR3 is TGCGCCAGCAGCCTCAGGGAGAGAACTGAAGCTCTCTTT. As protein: CASSLRERTEALF.

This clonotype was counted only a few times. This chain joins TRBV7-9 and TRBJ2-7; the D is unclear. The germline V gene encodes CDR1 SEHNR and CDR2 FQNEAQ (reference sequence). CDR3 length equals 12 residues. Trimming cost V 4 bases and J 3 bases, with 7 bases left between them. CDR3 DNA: TGTGCCAGCAGCTCGACGAACTACGAGCAGTACTTC. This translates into CASSSTNYEQYF.